This record concerns one T cell receptor (beta chain) sequence. The source of the sample is a study of CD8+CD57+ T cells in acquired aplastic anemia. For CDR3 and TCR beta VDJ profiling, genomic DNA was the template used. TCRdb ran MiXCR on the reads and lists one entry per CDR3 protein. The sample has approximately 170,000 distinct CDR3 sequences; less than 60% are singletons. The CDR3 loop spans 13 amino acids. Germline CDR1 DFQATT, CDR2 SNEGSKA (reference sequence). V lost 6 bases and J 3 bases, leaving 12 bases between the germline ends. Flow cytometry had shown expanded CD8+CD57+ cells in the patients chosen for sequencing. Each patient carried a diagnosis of severe acquired aplastic anemia. Receipt of therapy had not occurred in any patient by the time of blood sampling.

This chain uses TRBV20-1 with TRBJ1-5, with a weak D call TRBD1 (5 bases). This sequence originates from a human donor with aplastic anemia. The sample consisted of sorted CD4+, CD8+, or CD8+CD57+ T cells (not recorded which) from PBMCs. The CDR3 bases are TGCAGTGCCCGCCGGGGGATCAATCAGCCCCAGCATTTT. Protein product: CSARRGINQPQHF.